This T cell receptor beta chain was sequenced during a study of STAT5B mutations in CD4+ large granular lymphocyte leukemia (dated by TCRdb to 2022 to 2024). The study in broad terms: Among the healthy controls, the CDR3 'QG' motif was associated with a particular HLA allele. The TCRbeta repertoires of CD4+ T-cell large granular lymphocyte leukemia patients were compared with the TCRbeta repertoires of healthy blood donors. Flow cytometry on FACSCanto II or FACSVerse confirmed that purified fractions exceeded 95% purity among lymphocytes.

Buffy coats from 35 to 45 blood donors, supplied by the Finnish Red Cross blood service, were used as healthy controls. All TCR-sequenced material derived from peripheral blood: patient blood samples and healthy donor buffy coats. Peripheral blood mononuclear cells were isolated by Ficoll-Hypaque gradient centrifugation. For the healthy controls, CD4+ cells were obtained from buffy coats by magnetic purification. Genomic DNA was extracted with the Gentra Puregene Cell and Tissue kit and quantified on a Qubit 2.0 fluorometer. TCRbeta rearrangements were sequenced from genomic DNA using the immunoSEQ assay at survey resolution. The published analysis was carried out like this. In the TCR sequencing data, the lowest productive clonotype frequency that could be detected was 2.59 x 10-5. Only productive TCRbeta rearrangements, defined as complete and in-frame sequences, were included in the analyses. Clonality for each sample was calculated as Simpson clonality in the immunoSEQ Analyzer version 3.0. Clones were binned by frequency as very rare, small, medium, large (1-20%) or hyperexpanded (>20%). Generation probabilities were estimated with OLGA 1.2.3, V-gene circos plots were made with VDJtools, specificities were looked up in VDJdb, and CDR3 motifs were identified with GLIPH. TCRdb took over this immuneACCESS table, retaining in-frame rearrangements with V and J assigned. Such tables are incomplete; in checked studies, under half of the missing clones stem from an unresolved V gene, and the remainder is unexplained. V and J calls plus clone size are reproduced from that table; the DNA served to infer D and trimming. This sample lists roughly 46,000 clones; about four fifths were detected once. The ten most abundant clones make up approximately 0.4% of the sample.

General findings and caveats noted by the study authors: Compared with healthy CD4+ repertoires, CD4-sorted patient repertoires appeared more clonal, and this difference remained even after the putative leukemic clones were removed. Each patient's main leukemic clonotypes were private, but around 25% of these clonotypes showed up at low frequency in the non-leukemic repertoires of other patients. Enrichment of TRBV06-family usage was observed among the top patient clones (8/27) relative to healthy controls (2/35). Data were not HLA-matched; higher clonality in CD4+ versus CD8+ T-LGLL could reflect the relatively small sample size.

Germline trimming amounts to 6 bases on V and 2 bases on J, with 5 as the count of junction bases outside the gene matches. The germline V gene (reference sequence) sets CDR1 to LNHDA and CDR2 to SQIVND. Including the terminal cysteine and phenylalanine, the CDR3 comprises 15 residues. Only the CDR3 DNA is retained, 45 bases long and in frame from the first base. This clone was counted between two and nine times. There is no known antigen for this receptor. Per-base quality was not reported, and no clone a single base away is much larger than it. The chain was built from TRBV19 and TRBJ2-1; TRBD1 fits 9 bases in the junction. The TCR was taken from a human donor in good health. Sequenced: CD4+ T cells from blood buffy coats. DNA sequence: TGTGCCAGTAGGGCCGGGACAGGGACCTACAATGAGCAGTTCTTC. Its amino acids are CASRAGTGTYNEQFF.